This T cell receptor beta chain derives from a study of T cell repertoires in cytomegalovirus infection. Using its own MiXCR run on the reads, TCRdb lists one record per CDR3 protein. In the table there are roughly 500,000 distinct CDR3 sequences, 25% to 35% of which are singletons. Concerning this clonotype itself: Its target is not known.

Germline V lookup: CDR1 LNHDA, CDR2 SQIVND (reference sequence). This CDR3 comprises 14 residues. Trimming removed 1 base at V and 2 bases at J, with 9 bases between. J is TRBJ2-7 and V is TRBV19; no definite D call. The sequence was collected from a human donor in good health (CMV status not recorded). Some clones in this sample may be carry-over from other donors' samples. The specimen was cultured PBMCs, collected from culture after CMV antigen stimulation. The CDR3, as DNA: TGTGCCAGTAGTATAGGTCACAGAACCTACGAGCAGTACTTC. It codes for CASSIGHRTYEQYF.